The 23 T cell receptor beta chains presented below share a single source sample, sequenced in a study of T cell responses to AZD1222 COVID-19 vaccine. Produced via immunoSEQ multiplex PCR; TCRdb's table is partial and in-frame only. The sample records tens of thousands of clones, roughly 91% being singletons. The material was peripheral blood, obtained on day 0 of AZD1222 vaccination. Receptor source: an adult in good health.

This chain links TRBV6-5 with TRBJ2-2, with TRBD1 matching over 10 bases. After removal of 4 bases from V and 5 bases from J, the junction contained 4 bases not matched to a gene. Germline CDR1 is MNHEY and CDR2 is SVGAGI. CDR3 length equals 15 residues. CDR3 bases: TGTGCCAGCAGTTCTCGACAGGGGGCAACCGGGGAGCTGTTTTTT. It specifies CASSSRQGATGELFF.

The chain's CDR3 is CASSSDYGYTF. CDR3 nucleotides: TGTGCCAGCAGTTCAGACTATGGCTACACCTTC. The chain has TRBV6-6 and TRBJ1-2; D uncertain. CDR3 length: 11 amino acids. V was cut by 4 bases and J by 3 bases, with 3 bases left in between. From germline, CDR1 is MNHNY and CDR2 SVGAGI (reference sequence).

This clone was counted a single time. CDR3 loop: CASSFGTGERPLHF. The DNA for the CDR3 is TGTGCCAGCAGCTTCGGGACAGGTGAAAGGCCCCTCCACTTT. The rearrangement joins TRBV11-2 to TRBJ1-6; 8 nucleotides match TRBD1. The CDR3 is 14 amino acids. V gave up 3 bases and J gave up 13 bases; unmatched junction bases: 8. The germline V gene has CDR1 SGHAT and CDR2 FQNNGV.

The V gene is TRBV6-2 or TRBV6-3, the J gene TRBJ2-7, with 8 bases identical to TRBD2. CDR1 and CDR2 (germline): MNHEY, SVGEGT. With V trimmed by 0 bases and J by 3 bases, 10 bases remained unmatched. The CDR3 length is 17 residues. The CDR3 DNA follows: TGTGCCAGCAGTTACTCCACGCGGGGGGCACGAAACTACGAGCAGTACTTC. Protein sequence: CASSYSTRGARNYEQYF.

The J gene is TRBJ2-2, the V gene TRBV3-1 (or the pseudogene TRBV3-2); D is ambiguous. CDR1 LGHDT and CDR2 YNNKEL come from the germline V gene (reference sequence). Trimming stripped 4 bases from V and 1 base from J, with 7 bases between. This CDR3 comprises 14 residues. The CDR3 DNA is TGTGCCAGCAGCCCCAGACAGAACACCGGGGAGCTGTTTTTT. Its protein product is CASSPRQNTGELFF.

The rearrangement uses TRBV24-1 and TRBJ2-3; a possible D gene is TRBD1 (6 bases). This CDR3 has 12 amino acids. In germline, CDR1 is KGHDR, CDR2 SFDVKD. Trimming shortened V by 1 base and J by 9 bases, and 7 bases separated the two germline ends. DNA of the CDR3: TGTGCCACCAGTGATTTAGGGGGAACGCAGTATTTT. This translates into CATSDLGGTQYF.

The V call is TRBV3-1 (or the pseudogene TRBV3-2), the J call TRBJ1-2; D unclear. Trimming shortened V by 1 base and J by 3 bases, and 15 bases separated the two germline ends. There are 16 residues in the CDR3. Germline V lookup: CDR1 LGHDT, CDR2 YNNKEL (reference sequence). CDR3 nucleotides: TGTGCCAGCAGCCAAGGTGTGTTAGGGCAGCACTATGGCTACACCTTC. Encoded protein: CASSQGVLGQHYGYTF.

The V gene is TRBV27, the J gene TRBJ2-5; 8 positions match TRBD2. Trimming took 3 bases from V and 2 from J; bases not matched to a gene: 11. CDR1 is MNHEY, CDR2 SMNVEV, per germline (reference sequence). CDR3 length equals 17 residues. The DNA for the CDR3 is TGTGCCAGCAGTTTTAGGGCCAGCGGGGGATTACAAGAGACCCAGTACTTC. Translating it yields CASSFRASGGLQETQYF.

This chain connects TRBV12-3 or TRBV12-4 to TRBJ2-1; the match to TRBD1 covers 7 bases. This CDR3 region has 13 residues. V dropped 6 bases and J dropped 9; count of bases not matched to a gene: 8. The CDR3 sequence: CASRKDRRGEQFF. DNA for the CDR3: TGTGCCAGCAGGAAGGACAGGCGCGGTGAGCAGTTCTTC.

The chain has TRBV18 and TRBJ1-3, with D uncertain. Per the germline V gene, CDR1 is KGHSH and CDR2 is LQKENI. CDR3 length: 15 residues. V was cut by 0 bases and J by 0 bases, with 6 bases left in between. In DNA form, the CDR3 reads TGTGCCAGCTCACCACCGGGGATCTCTGGAAACACCATATATTTT. This codes for CASSPPGISGNTIYF.

V usage is TRBV9 and J usage is TRBJ1-2; TRBD1 matches 7 bases. The CDR3 sequence is 16 residues long. V was clipped by 4 bases and J by 5 bases; unmatched bases: 14. Germline assignment: CDR1 SGDLS and CDR2 YYNGEE. The chain's CDR3 is CASSPSPEEGAYGYTF. CDR3 in DNA: TGTGCCAGCAGCCCCAGTCCCGAGGAGGGGGCGTATGGCTACACCTTC.

The chain combines TRBV7-9 with TRBJ1-4; 10 bases agree with TRBD1. Germline V CDR1 and CDR2: SEHNR, FQNEAQ (reference sequence). The CDR3 is 18 amino acids. V lost 5 bases and J lost 8; bases outside the gene matches: 17. CDR3 residues: CASSSGGTGALGNEKLFF. The CDR3 DNA sequence: TGTGCCAGCAGCAGTGGCGGGACAGGGGCCCTCGGAAACGAAAAACTGTTTTTT. Based on the CDR3 plus reference TRBV7-9 and TRBJ1-4, the full variable domain is DTGVSQNPRHKITKRGQNVTFRCDPISEHNRLYWYRQTLGQGPEFLTYFQNEAQLEKSRLLSDRFSAERPKGSFSTLEIQRTEQGDSAMYLCASSSGGTGALGNEKLFFGSGTQLSVL.

V usage is TRBV2 and J usage is TRBJ2-3; D remains ambiguous. Germline CDR1 and CDR2: SNHLY and FYNNEI. Trimming pared 4 bases from V and 8 bases from J, leaving 13 bases between. This CDR3 is built from 13 residues. This chain's CDR3 is CASSVSQSGTQYF. CDR3 DNA sequence: TGTGCCAGCAGTGTATCCCAGTCTGGTACGCAGTATTTT.

The table lists this clone with a count of one. This rearrangement joins TRBV6-1 to TRBJ1-5; 7 bases line up with TRBD1. The CDR3 is 17 residues long. Germline CDR1 and CDR2: MNHNS and SASEGT. The V gene end was trimmed by 3 bases and the J gene end by 7 bases; junction bases not matched to a gene: 15. CDR3 protein: CASSEGQFAGSRQPQHF. The CDR3, as DNA: TGTGCCAGCAGTGAGGGACAGTTCGCGGGGAGTCGGCAGCCCCAGCATTTT.

The chain employs TRBV9 and TRBJ2-2, with D unclear. Trimming pared 2 bases from V and 5 bases from J, leaving 7 bases between. Looked up from germline, CDR1 is SGDLS and CDR2 is YYNGEE. This CDR3 region has 13 residues. The CDR3 region has the DNA TGTGCCAGCAGCGTTATGATTACCGGGGAGCTGTTTTTT. It is translated as CASSVMITGELFF.

The chain employs TRBV6-2 or TRBV6-3 and TRBJ1-5; the D gene is possibly TRBD1 (6 bases). The CDR3 loop spans 17 amino acids. The V and J ends lost 1 base and 0 bases respectively, with 13 bases between them. Germline V lookup: CDR1 MNHEY, CDR2 SVGEGT. CDR3 DNA: TGTGCCAGCAGTTACTGGGACACTTCGGTTAGCAATCAGCCCCAGCATTTT. Its translation: CASSYWDTSVSNQPQHF.

CDR3 nucleotide sequence: TGCGCCAGCAGCCCAATCGGGACAGGGAGAGAGCAGTACTTC. Translation gives CASSPIGTGREQYF. V and J are TRBV4-1 and TRBJ2-7; 9 nucleotides line up with TRBD1. The V gene end was trimmed by 4 bases and the J gene end by 7 bases; junction bases not matched to a gene: 8. The CDR3 is 14 amino acids. Germline V CDR1 and CDR2: MGHRA, YSYEKL.

The gene calls are TRBV6-5 and TRBJ1-2, with 7 bases fitting TRBD1. Losses at the gene ends were 2 bases for V and 0 bases for J; bases not matched to a gene: 0. Germline values: CDR1 MNHEY, CDR2 SVGAGI. CDR3 length equals 14 residues. The CDR3 sequence is CASSYDRANYGYTF. The CDR3 DNA sequence: TGTGCCAGCAGTTACGACAGGGCTAACTATGGCTACACCTTC.

The V gene is TRBV29-1, the J gene TRBJ2-1; tentative D call: TRBD2 (6 bases). The germline V and J ends were trimmed by 8 bases and 6 bases, with 17 bases remaining between them. CDR3 length: 13 amino acids. Germline V gene lookup returns CDR1 SQVTM and CDR2 ANQGSEA. This CDR3 reads CSTSRDSFNEQFF. CDR3 nucleotides: TGCAGCACGTCAAGGGACTCGTTCAATGAGCAGTTCTTC.

V gene TRBV9 combines with J gene TRBJ2-1; D uncertain. Looked up from germline, CDR1 is SGDLS and CDR2 is YYNGEE. V lost 4 bases and J 5 bases, leaving 16 bases between the germline ends. The CDR3 covers 15 residues. The CDR3 spells CASSPQRLLNNEQFF. CDR3 nucleotides: TGTGCCAGCAGCCCCCAGAGGCTACTTAACAATGAGCAGTTCTTC.

The gene calls are TRBV5-1 and TRBJ2-3; 11 bases map to TRBD2. Looked up from germline, CDR1 is SGHRS and CDR2 is YFSETQ. J was trimmed by 4 bases and V by 7 bases; bases with no gene match: 5. This CDR3 contains 14 residues. As DNA, the CDR3 is TGCGCCAGCCATCCGGGACTAGCGGCAGATACGCAGTATTTT. This translates into CASHPGLAADTQYF. Complete variable domain (other parts from reference TRBV5-1 and TRBJ2-3): KAGVTQTPRYLIKTRGQQVTLSCSPISGHRSVSWYQQTPGQGLQFLFEYFSETQRNKGNFPGRFSGRQFSNSRSEMNVSTLELGDSALYLCASHPGLAADTQYFGPGTRLTVL.

The chain combines TRBV19 with TRBJ2-7, with D unclear. V was shortened by 4 bases and J by 2 bases, with 15 bases between the two germline ends. The CDR3 has 15 residues. The V gene's germline CDR1 is LNHDA and CDR2 SQIVND (reference sequence). The CDR3 loop is CASSTYPTDPYEQYF. The CDR3 bases are TGTGCCAGTAGTACCTACCCGACGGACCCCTACGAGCAGTACTTC.

The V call is TRBV7-9, the J call TRBJ1-3; D is uncertain. Trimming shortened V by 10 bases and J by 5 bases, and 21 bases separated the two germline ends. Germline V lookup: CDR1 SEHNR, CDR2 FQNEAQ (reference sequence). This CDR3 has 15 amino acids. CDR3 residues: CATQTAGRTRNTIYF. The CDR3 nucleotides are TGTGCCACCCAAACCGCGGGGAGAACCCGAAACACCATATATTTT.